The clone carrying this T cell receptor beta chain was counted between two and nine times. This entry is derived from a study of blood T cell repertoires in COVID-19. The wider study: From the United States, Italy and Spain came samples of acute and convalescent COVID-19. From T cells, B-cell-depleted T cells, or PBMCs came the material, which was cDNA or gDNA.

Under the authors' procedure: The assay estimated nucleated cells by amplifying reference gene primers. Assay used: immunoSEQ multiplex PCR; TCRdb lists only in-frame clones, some missing. V and J calls and clone size are as listed in that table; D and trimming were resolved from the DNA. The repertoire consists of about 110,000 clones, with approximately 90% occurring once and the leading ten covering approximately 3.4%. Looked up from germline, CDR1 is SEHNR and CDR2 is FQNEAQ (reference sequence). The CDR3 extends over 14 amino acids. The ends were cut back, 7 bases at V and 2 bases at J, with 14 bases in the middle.

The V and J genes are TRBV7-9 and TRBJ2-5; a possible D gene is TRBD1 (6 bases). The sequencing sample was made of peripheral blood. The receptor comes from a woman in her fifties or sixties with acute or convalescent COVID-19. The CDR3: CASTPRGTQETQYF. The CDR3 region has the DNA TGTGCCAGCACCCCTCGAGGGACACAAGAGACCCAGTACTTC.